These T cell receptor beta chains were read from a single sample in a study of cytomegalovirus exposure and HLA in healthy donors. Produced via immunoSEQ multiplex PCR; TCRdb's table is partial and in-frame only. The sample consists of about 130,000 clones, roughly four fifths of them appearing once. Material for sequencing was PBMCs. These receptors came from a girl aged 2 to 10 in good health and CMV-seronegative. CDR3s include the opening cysteine and the closing phenylalanine or tryptophan. D genes are given only for firm matches. Size values are once, few and many counts, or a class for expanded clones, and some rows have none.

TRBD2,TRBV7-2,.,TRBJ2-5,TGTGCCAGCAGCTTAGGGGGGACGCTAAGCGGGGGTTCGGAGACCCAGTACTTC,CASSLGGTLSGGSETQYF
.,TRBV30,once,TRBJ1-2,TGTGCCTGGAGCGCCGGGGGGGCGGATGGCTACACCTTC,CAWSAGGADGYTF
TRBD1,TRBV5-6,.,TRBJ2-7,TGTGCCAGCAGCCCTGGGACAGGGCACGAGCAGTACTTC,CASSPGTGHEQYF
.,TRBV9,.,TRBJ2-7,TGTGCCAGCAGCGTATATGAGGGAGAAGACTACGAGCAGTACTTC,CASSVYEGEDYEQYF
.,TRBV7-9,.,TRBJ1-2,TGTGCCAGCAGCTTAGAGAGCGGGGGCTATGGCTACACCTTC,CASSLESGGYGYTF
TRBD2,TRBV5-1,.,TRBJ2-7,TGCGCCAGCAGAATTACTAGCGGGACCTCCTACGAGCAGTACTTC,CASRITSGTSYEQYF
.,TRBV7-2,.,TRBJ2-3,TGTGCCAGCAGCTCAGGCACAGATACGCAGTATTTT,CASSSGTDTQYF
.,TRBV30,.,TRBJ2-7,TGTGCCTGGAGTGTAGGGGGGGTAGGGAACGAGCAGTACTTC,CAWSVGGVGNEQYF
TRBD2,TRBV7-3,once,TRBJ2-1,TGTGCCAGCGGGCTAGCGGGAGGTGAGCAGTTCTTC,CASGLAGGEQFF
TRBD2,TRBV7-2,.,TRBJ2-3,TGTGCCAGCAGCACTAGCGGGGGACCGGCGGATACGCAGTATTTT,CASSTSGGPADTQYF
.,TRBV25-1,.,TRBJ2-7,TGTGCCAGCAGTGGGGTAGGAGGCCCCTACGAGCAGTACTTC,CASSGVGGPYEQYF
.,TRBV5-1,.,TRBJ2-5,TGCGCCAGCAGTCCGCAATACAGGGTGGGAGAGACCCAGTACTTC,CASSPQYRVGETQYF
.,TRBV19,.,TRBJ1-3,TGTGCCAGTAGTATCATTCCGGGATCTTCGGGCGGAAACACCATATATTTT,CASSIIPGSSGGNTIYF
.,TRBV4-2,.,TRBJ2-6,TGTGCCAGCAGCCAAGAGGGGGGCTCTGGGGCCAACGTCCTGACTTTC,CASSQEGGSGANVLTF
TRBD1,TRBV30,.,TRBJ2-7,TGTGCCTACAAAGACAGGGGTTTTTACGAGCAGTACTTC,CAYKDRGFYEQYF
.,TRBV4-3,.,TRBJ2-3,TGCGCCAGCAGCCAGGCTGACTCCACGCAGTATTTT,CASSQADSTQYF
.,TRBV29-1,.,TRBJ2-3,TGCAGCGTGCCCACTAGCACAGATACGCAGTATTTT,CSVPTSTDTQYF
.,TRBV6-1,.,TRBJ2-7,TGTGCCAGCAGTAGACACAGGATCTACGAGCAGTACTTC,CASSRHRIYEQYF
TRBD1,TRBV28,.,TRBJ1-2,TGTGCCAGCAGTTCAACAGGGGATCATCGCTACACCTTC,CASSSTGDHRYTF
.,TRBV7-9,.,TRBJ1-1,TGTGCCAGCAGCGCGCACCCCGACAGACTGAACACTGAAGCTTTCTTT,CASSAHPDRLNTEAFF
.,TRBV7-9,.,TRBJ2-2,TGTGCCAGCAGCTACGCAACGAGAACCACCGGGGAGCTGTTTTTT,CASSYATRTTGELFF
TRBD1,TRBV4-2,.,TRBJ2-1,TGTGCCAGCAGCCCGGGACAGGGCAATTACAATGAGCAGTTCTTC,CASSPGQGNYNEQFF
TRBD2,TRBV28,.,TRBJ2-5,TGTGCCAGCAGTCCCTGGACTAGCGGGGAGACCCAGTACTTC,CASSPWTSGETQYF
.,TRBV27,.,TRBJ2-1,TGTGCCAGCAGTTCCGGGGAAGGATCCTACAATGAGCAGTTCTTC,CASSSGEGSYNEQFF
.,TRBV19,.,TRBJ2-1,TGTGCCAGTAGTACGGGGACTGGGGGGAAGCAGTTCTTC,CASSTGTGGKQFF
TRBD1,TRBV7-9,.,TRBJ1-1,TGTGCCAGCAGCTTAGGGGGACAGTATTACACTGAAGCTTTCTTT,CASSLGGQYYTEAFF
.,TRBV27,.,TRBJ2-3,TGTGCCAGCAGCCAGACAGCAGATACGCAGTATTTT,CASSQTADTQYF
TRBD2,TRBV5-1,.,TRBJ2-1,TGCGCCAGCAGCAACGGACTAGCGGGGTTCAATGAGCAGTTCTTC,CASSNGLAGFNEQFF
.,TRBV4-3,.,TRBJ2-7,TGCGCCAGCAGCCAAGATTCTGTAAACGAGCAGTACTTC,CASSQDSVNEQYF
.,TRBV4-1,few,TRBJ1-1,TGCGCCAGCAGCCAAGATGACAGGAGTCACACTGAAGCTTTCTTT,CASSQDDRSHTEAFF
.,TRBV29-1,.,TRBJ2-7,TGCAGCGTTACGTCTCTTATTCCCTACGAGCAGTACTTC,CSVTSLIPYEQYF
TRBD1,TRBV19,.,TRBJ2-7,TGTGCCAGTAGCGGACAGGCTGGCTACGAGCAGTACTTC,CASSGQAGYEQYF
TRBD1,TRBV19,.,TRBJ1-5,TGTGCCAGTAGTATAGAGGAGGGGGCGCCGGGTCAGCCCCAGCATTTT,CASSIEEGAPGQPQHF
TRBD1,TRBV5-6,.,TRBJ2-7,TGTGCCAGCAGCTACGGACAGGGGGCCTACGAGCAGTACTTC,CASSYGQGAYEQYF
TRBD2,TRBV6-6,.,TRBJ2-3,TGTGCCAGCAGTTACTCCGGCGGGACTAGTCCAGATACGCAGTATTTT,CASSYSGGTSPDTQYF
TRBD1,TRBV5-6,.,TRBJ2-7,TGTGCCAGCAGCTTATGGGACAGGGCATTCGGGCAGTACTTC,CASSLWDRAFGQYF
TRBD2,TRBV6-1,.,TRBJ2-3,TGTGCCAGCAGTGAAGGACTAGCGGGGGCTGATACGCAGTATTTT,CASSEGLAGADTQYF